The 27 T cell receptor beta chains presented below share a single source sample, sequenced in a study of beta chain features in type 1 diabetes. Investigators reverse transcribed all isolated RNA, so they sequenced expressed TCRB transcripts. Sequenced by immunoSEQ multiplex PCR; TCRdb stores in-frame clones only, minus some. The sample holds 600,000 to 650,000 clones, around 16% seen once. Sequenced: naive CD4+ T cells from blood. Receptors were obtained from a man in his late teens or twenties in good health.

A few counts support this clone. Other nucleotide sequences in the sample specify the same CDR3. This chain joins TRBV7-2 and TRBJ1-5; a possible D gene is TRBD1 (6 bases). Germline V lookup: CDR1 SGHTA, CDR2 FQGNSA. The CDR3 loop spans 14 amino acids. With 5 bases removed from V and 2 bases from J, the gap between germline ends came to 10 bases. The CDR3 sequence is CASSPRQGNQPQHF. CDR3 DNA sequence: TGTGCCAGCAGCCCAAGACAGGGCAATCAGCCCCAGCATTTT.

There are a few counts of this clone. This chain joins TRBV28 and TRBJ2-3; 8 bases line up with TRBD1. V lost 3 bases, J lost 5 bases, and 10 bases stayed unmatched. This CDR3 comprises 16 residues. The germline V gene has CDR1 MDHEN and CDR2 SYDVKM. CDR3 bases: TGTGCCAGCAGTTTGGCAGGGGGCCGGTTGGGAGATACGCAGTATTTT. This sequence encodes CASSLAGGRLGDTQYF.

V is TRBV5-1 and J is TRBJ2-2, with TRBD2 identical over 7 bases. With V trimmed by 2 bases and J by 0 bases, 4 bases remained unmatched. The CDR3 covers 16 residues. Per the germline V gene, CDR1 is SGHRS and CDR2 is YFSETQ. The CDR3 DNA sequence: TGCGCCAGCAGCTTAGAAAGCGGGGCGAACACCGGGGAGCTGTTTTTT. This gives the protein CASSLESGANTGELFF.

CDR3 protein: CASRGQGALGANVLTF. The CDR3 nucleotides read TGTGCCAGCAGGGGACAGGGGGCGCTCGGGGCCAACGTCCTGACTTTC. V gene TRBV7-2 combines with J gene TRBJ2-6, with 12 bases identical to TRBD1. V was clipped by 6 bases and J by 4 bases; unmatched bases: 4. The CDR3 runs 16 residues. Germline CDR1 reads SGHTA; CDR2 reads FQGNSA.

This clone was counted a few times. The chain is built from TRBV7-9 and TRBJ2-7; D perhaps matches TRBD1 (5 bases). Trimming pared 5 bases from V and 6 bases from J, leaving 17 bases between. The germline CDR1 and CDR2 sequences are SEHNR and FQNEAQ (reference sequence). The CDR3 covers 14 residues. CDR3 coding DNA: TGTGCCAGCAGCCTGTCCCTGCAAAGGGGCGAGCAGTACTTC. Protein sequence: CASSLSLQRGEQYF.

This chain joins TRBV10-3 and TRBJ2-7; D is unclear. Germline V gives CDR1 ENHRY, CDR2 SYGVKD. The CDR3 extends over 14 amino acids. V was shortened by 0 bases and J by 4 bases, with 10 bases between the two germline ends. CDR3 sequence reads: CAISESGKEYEQYF. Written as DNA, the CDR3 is TGTGCCATCAGTGAGTCGGGCAAGGAGTACGAGCAGTACTTC.

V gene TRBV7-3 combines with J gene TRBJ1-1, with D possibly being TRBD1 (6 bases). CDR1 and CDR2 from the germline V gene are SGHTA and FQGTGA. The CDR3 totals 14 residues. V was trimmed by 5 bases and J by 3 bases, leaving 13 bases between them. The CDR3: CASSLTAGDTEAFF. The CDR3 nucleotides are TGTGCCAGCAGCCTCACAGCAGGGGACACTGAAGCTTTCTTT.

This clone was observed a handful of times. The CDR3 here is CASSSGPQFF. DNA for the CDR3: TGTGCCAGCAGCTCCGGGCCCCAGTTCTTC. This sequence joins TRBV11-2 and TRBJ2-1; D is undetermined. V was clipped by 4 bases and J by 13 bases, with 8 bases between them. The CDR3 loop spans 10 amino acids. CDR1 SGHAT and CDR2 FQNNGV come from the germline V gene.

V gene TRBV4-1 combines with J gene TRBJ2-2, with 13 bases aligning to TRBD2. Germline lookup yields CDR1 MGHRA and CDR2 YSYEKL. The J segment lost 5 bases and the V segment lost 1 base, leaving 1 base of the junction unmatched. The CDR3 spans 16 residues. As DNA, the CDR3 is TGCGCCAGCAGCCAAGGACTAGCGGGAGGTACCGGGGAGCTGTTTTTT. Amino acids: CASSQGLAGGTGELFF.

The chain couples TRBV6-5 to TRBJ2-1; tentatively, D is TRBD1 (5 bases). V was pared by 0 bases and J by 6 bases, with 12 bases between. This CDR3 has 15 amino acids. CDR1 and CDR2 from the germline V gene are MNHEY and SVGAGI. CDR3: CASSYSYRPSNEQFF. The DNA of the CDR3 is TGTGCCAGCAGTTACTCGTACAGGCCATCCAATGAGCAGTTCTTC.

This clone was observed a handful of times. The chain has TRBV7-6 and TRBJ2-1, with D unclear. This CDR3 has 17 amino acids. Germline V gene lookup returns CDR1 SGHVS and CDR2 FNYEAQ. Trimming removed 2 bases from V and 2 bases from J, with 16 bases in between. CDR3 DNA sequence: TGTGCCAGCAGCTTAAGGCAGGCTCCCAAGGCCTACAATGAGCAGTTCTTC. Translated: CASSLRQAPKAYNEQFF.

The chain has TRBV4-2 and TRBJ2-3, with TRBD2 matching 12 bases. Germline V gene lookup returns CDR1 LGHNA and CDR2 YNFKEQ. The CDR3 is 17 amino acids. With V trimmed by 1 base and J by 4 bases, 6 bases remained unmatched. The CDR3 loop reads CASSQVPGLAGPDTQYF. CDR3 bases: TGTGCCAGCAGCCAAGTTCCCGGACTAGCGGGACCAGATACGCAGTATTTT.

DNA for the CDR3: TGTGCCAGCTCTACGACGGGGCGGGATCAGCCCCAGCATTTT. Its protein is CASSTTGRDQPQHF. V and J are TRBV18 and TRBJ1-5; the D gene is possibly TRBD1 (5 bases). Deletions cut 6 bases from V and 5 bases from J, with 14 bases between. The CDR3 has 14 residues. The germline gives CDR1 KGHSH, CDR2 LQKENI.

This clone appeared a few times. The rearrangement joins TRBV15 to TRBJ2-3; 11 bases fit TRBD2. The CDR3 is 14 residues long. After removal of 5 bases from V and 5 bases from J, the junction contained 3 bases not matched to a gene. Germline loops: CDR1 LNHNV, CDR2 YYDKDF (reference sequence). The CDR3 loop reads CATSFGLAGDTQYF. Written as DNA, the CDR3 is TGTGCCACCAGCTTCGGACTAGCGGGAGATACGCAGTATTTT.

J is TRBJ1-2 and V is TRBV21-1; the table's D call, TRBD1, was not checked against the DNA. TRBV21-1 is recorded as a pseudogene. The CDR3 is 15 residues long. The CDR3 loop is CASSKVRRDRGSYTF. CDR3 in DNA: TGTGCCAGCAGCAAAGTCCGTCGGGACAGAGGAAGCTACACCTTC.

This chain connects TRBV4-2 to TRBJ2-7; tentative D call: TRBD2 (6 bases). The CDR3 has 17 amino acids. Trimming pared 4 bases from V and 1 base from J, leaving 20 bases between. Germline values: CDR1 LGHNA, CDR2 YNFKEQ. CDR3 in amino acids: CASSRGDRDFGSYEQYF. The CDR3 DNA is TGTGCCAGCAGCCGAGGAGATCGGGACTTCGGGTCCTACGAGCAGTACTTC.

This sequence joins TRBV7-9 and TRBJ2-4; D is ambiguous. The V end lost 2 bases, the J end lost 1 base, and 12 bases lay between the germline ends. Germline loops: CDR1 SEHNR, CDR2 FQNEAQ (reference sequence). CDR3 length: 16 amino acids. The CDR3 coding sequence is TGTGCCAGCAGCTTAAAGGTGTTCAAGGCCAAAAACATTCAGTACTTC. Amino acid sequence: CASSLKVFKAKNIQYF.

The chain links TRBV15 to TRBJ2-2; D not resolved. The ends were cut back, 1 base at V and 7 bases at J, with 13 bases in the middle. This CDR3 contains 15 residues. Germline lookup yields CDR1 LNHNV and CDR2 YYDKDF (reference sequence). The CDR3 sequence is CATSRGDSFGGELFF. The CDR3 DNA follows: TGTGCCACCAGCAGAGGGGATAGCTTTGGCGGGGAGCTGTTTTTT.

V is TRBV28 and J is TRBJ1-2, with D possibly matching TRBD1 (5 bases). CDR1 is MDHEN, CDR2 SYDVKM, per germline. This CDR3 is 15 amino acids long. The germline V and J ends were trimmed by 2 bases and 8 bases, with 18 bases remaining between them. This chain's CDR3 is CASSLVLSGREGYTF. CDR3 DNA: TGTGCCAGCAGTTTAGTGCTTTCAGGGAGGGAGGGCTACACCTTC.

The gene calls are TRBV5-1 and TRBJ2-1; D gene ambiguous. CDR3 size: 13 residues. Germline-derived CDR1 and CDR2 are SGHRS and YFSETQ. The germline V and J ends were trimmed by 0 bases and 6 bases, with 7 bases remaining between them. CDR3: CASSLGEANEQFF. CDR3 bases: TGCGCCAGCAGCTTGGGAGAGGCCAATGAGCAGTTCTTC.

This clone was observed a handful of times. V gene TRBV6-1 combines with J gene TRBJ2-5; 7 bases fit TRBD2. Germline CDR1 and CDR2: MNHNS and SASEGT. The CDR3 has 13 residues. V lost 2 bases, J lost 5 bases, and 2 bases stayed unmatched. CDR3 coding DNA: TGTGCCAGCAGTGAAAGGGAGGGGGAGACCCAGTACTTC. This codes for CASSEREGETQYF.

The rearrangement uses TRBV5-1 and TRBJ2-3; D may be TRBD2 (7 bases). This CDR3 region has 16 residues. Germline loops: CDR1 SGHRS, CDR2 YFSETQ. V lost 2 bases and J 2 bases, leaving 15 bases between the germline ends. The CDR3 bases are TGCGCCAGCAGCTTAGGCCTCGGGGGGCACACAGATACGCAGTATTTT. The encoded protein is CASSLGLGGHTDTQYF.

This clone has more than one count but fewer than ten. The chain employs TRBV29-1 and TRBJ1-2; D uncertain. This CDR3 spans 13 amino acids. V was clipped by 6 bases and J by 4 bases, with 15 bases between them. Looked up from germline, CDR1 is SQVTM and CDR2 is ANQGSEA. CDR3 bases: TGCAGCGTAGGCTACGAGGGAACCTATGGCTACACCTTC. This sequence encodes CSVGYEGTYGYTF.

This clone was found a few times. The CDR3 nucleotides are TGTGCCAGCAGCTTAGAGCCCGGGCACACCATATATTTT. This encodes CASSLEPGHTIYF. This chain joins TRBV7-2 and TRBJ1-3; no firm D call. Germline CDR1 is SGHTA and CDR2 is FQGNSA. Trimming removed 1 base at V and 8 bases at J, with 9 bases between. The CDR3 is 13 amino acids.

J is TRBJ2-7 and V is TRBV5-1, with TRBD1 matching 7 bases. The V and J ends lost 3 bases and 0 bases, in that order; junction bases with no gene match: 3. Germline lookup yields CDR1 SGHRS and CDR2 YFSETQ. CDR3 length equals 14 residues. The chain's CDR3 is CASSSGTVSYEQYF. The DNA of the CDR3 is TGCGCCAGCAGCTCCGGGACAGTCTCCTACGAGCAGTACTTC.

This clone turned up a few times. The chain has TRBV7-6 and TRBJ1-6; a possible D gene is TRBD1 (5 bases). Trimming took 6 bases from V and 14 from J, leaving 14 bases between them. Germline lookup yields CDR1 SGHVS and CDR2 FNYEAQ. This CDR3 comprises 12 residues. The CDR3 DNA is TGTGCCAGCAGGGAGGGGAGAATAGCCCTCCACTTT. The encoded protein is CASREGRIALHF.

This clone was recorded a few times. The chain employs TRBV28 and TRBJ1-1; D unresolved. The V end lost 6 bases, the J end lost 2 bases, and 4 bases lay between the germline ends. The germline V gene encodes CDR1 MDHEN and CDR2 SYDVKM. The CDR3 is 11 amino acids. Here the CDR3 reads CASSSNTEAFF. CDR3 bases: TGTGCCAGCAGCTCAAACACTGAAGCTTTCTTT.